This TCR beta chain was identified during a study of shared clonotypes between healthy human individuals. About this clone: Its cognate antigen is unknown. A much larger clone lies one base from this, so it may be a read error.

The ends were cut back, 3 bases at V and 1 base at J, with 25 bases in the middle. The CDR3 extends over 19 amino acids. Germline CDR1 is GTSNPN and CDR2 is SVGIG (reference sequence). Points from the study as a whole: Larger richness was generally estimated for naive than memory subsets.

The authors ran the assay at deep level. Here immunoSEQ multiplex PCR was the method, and the copy in TCRdb shows in-frame clones only, minus some. The data hold roughly 1,000,000 clones, with around 78% observed a single time. The TCR originated in a man in his late teens or twenties in good health. Some clones in this sample may be carry-over from other donors' samples. The V and J genes are TRBV30 and TRBJ1-3; no clear D gene. The sample consisted of memory CD4+ T cells from PBMCs. The sample's subset: CD45RA-negative fraction. CDR3 in amino acids: CAWRRRKTGINSSGNTIYF. The CDR3 bases are TGTGCCTGGAGGAGAAGAAAGACCGGGATCAACTCATCTGGAAACACCATATATTTT.